This T cell receptor beta chain is drawn from a study of cytomegalovirus exposure and HLA in healthy donors. CDR3 length equals 14 residues. CDR1 and CDR2 (germline): GTSNPN, SVGIG (reference sequence). V was pared by 2 bases and J by 3 bases, with 11 bases between. The primer mix had 60 Vbeta and 13 Jbeta primers. TCRdb's copy holds only in-frame clones and misses some; the assay was immunoSEQ multiplex PCR. The sample includes over 150,000 clones, about 83% of them seen just once. The receptor was derived from a woman aged 40 to 49 in good health and CMV-seronegative. Sequenced sample: PBMCs. The chain couples TRBV30 to TRBJ1-5; no firm D call. The CDR3 bases are TGTGCCTGGAGTCCGCGGGATATCAATCAGCCCCAGCATTTT. This sequence encodes CAWSPRDINQPQHF.